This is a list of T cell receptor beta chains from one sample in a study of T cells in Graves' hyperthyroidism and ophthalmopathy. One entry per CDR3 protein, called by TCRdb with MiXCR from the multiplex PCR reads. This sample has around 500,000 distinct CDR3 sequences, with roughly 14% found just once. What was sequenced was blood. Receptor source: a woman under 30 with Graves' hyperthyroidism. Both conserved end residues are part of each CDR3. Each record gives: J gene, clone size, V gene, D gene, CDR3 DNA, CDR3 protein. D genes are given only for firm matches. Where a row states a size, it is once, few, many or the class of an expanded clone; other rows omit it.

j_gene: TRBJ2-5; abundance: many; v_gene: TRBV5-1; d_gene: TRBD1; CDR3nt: TGCGCCAGCAGCTTGAGTCCAGGGGGCCAGGAGACCCAGTACTTC; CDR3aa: CASSLSPGGQETQYF
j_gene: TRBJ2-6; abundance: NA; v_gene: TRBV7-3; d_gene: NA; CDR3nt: TGTGCCAGCAGCTTACTCGGACCAGCTACTGGGGCCAACGTCCTGACTTTC; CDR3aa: CASSLLGPATGANVLTF
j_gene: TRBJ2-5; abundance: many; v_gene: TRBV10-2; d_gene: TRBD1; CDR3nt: TGCGCCAGCAGTGTAAGGGACAGGGACACGGGGGAGACCCAGTACTTC; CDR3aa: CASSVRDRDTGETQYF
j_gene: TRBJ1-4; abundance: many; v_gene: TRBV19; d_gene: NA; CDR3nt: TGTGCCAGTAGTATGGTTGGGACTAATGAAAAACTGTTTTTT; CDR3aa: CASSMVGTNEKLFF
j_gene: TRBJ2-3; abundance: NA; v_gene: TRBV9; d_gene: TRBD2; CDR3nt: TGTGCCAGCAGCGTAGGTGCTAGCGGGAGTAGGTCAGATACGCAGTATTTT; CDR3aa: CASSVGASGSRSDTQYF
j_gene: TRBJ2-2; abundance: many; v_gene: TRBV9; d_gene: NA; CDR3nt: TGTGCCAGCAGCGTAGCCCTTGGGGGATGGACCGGGGAGCTGTTTTTT; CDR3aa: CASSVALGGWTGELFF
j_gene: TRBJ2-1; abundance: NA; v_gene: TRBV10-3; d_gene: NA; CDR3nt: TGTGCCATCAGTGAGTCGTTGGGGGATGGGTACAATGAGCAGTTCTTC; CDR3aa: CAISESLGDGYNEQFF
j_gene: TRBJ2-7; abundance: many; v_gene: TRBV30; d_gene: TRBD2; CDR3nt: TGTGCCTGGAGGGTTAGCGGGAGTCCCTACGAGCAGTACTTC; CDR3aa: CAWRVSGSPYEQYF
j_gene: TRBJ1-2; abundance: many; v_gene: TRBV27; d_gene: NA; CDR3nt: TGTGCCAGCAGTTTTTCGGTCGCGTCCCTTGGCTACACCTTC; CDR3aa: CASSFSVASLGYTF
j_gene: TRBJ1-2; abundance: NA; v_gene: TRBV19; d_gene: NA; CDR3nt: TGTGCCAGTAGTATAACAGGGCCTGACCCCAGTGGCTACACCTTC; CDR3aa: CASSITGPDPSGYTF
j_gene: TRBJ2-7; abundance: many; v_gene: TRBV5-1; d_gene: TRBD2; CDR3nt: TGCGCCAGCAGCCCGGGGGGGGCCTACGAGCAGTACTTC; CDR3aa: CASSPGGAYEQYF
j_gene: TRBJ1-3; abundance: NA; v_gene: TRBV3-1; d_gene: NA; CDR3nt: TGTGCCAGCAGCCAAGAGACCGGGGAAAGGGCTGGAAACACCATATATTTT; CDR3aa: CASSQETGERAGNTIYF
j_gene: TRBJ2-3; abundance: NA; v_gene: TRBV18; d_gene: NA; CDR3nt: TGTGCCAGCTCACTTCATGCCTCTAGCGATACGCAGTATTTT; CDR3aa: CASSLHASSDTQYF
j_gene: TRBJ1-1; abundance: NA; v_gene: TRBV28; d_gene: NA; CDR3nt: TGTGCCAGCAAGCAAACAGGATACACTGAAGCTTTCTTT; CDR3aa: CASKQTGYTEAFF
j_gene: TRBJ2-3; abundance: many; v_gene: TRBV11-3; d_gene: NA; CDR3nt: TGTGCCAGTAACCAGGGGGGAGATACGCAGTATTTT; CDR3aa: CASNQGGDTQYF
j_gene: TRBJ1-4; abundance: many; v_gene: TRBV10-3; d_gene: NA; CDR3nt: TGTGCCATCAGCTCAGGGACAACTAATGAAAAACTGTTTTTT; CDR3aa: CAISSGTTNEKLFF
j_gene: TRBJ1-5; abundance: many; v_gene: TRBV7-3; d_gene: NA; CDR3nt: TGTGCCAGCAGCTTAAAAGGGATTAGGCGGAATCAGCCCCAGCATTTT; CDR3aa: CASSLKGIRRNQPQHF
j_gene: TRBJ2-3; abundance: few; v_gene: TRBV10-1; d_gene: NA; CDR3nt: TGCGCCAGCAGTGAGTCGGGAGTCCAAGATACGCAGTATTTT; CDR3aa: CASSESGVQDTQYF
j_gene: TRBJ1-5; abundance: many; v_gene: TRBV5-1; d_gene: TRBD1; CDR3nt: TGCGCCAGCAGCCAAGACAGGGATCAGCCCCAGCATTTT; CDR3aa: CASSQDRDQPQHF
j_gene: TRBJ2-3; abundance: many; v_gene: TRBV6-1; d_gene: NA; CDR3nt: TGTGCCAGCAGTGAAGCGTTGACCTACGGGGGCACAGATACGCAGTATTTT; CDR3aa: CASSEALTYGGTDTQYF
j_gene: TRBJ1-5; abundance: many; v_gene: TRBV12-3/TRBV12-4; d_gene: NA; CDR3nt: TGTGCCACCCGGACAGACGGAGGCAATCAGCCCCAGCATTTT; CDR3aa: CATRTDGGNQPQHF
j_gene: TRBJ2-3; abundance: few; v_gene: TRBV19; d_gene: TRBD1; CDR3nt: TGTGCCAGTAGGACAGGGCATAACACAGATACGCAGTATTTT; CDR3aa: CASRTGHNTDTQYF
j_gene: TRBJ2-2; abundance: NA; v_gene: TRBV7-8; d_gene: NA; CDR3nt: TGTGCCAGCTTAGTCACCGGGGAGCTGTTTTTT; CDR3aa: CASLVTGELFF
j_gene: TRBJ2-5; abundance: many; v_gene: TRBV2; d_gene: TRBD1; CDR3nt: TGTGCCAGCAGGGGGGACAGGGGGAATGGGGAGACCCAGTACTTC; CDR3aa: CASRGDRGNGETQYF
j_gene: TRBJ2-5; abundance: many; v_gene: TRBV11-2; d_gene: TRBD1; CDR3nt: TGTGCCAGCAGCGAGGACAGGGAAGAGACCCAGTACTTC; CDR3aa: CASSEDREETQYF
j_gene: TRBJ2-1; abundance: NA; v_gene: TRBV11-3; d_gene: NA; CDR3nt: TGTGCCAGCAGCCGCGACGGAGGAAACAATGAGCAGTTCTTC; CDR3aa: CASSRDGGNNEQFF
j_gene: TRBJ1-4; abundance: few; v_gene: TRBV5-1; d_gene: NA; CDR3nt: TGCGCCAGCAGCTTTAGGGCAGGTCGAAGGGAAAAACTGTTTTTT; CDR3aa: CASSFRAGRREKLFF
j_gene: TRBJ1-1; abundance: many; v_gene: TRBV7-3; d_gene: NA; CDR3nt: TGTGCCAGCAGCCCTAAACCCGGGACCATTGACACTGAAGCTTTCTTT; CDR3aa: CASSPKPGTIDTEAFF
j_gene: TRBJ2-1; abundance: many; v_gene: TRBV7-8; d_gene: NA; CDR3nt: TGTGCCAGCAGCTTAGACGGGGGAGGCTCCTACAATGAGCAGTTCTTC; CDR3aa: CASSLDGGGSYNEQFF
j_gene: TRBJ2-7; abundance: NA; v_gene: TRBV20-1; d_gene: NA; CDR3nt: TGCAGTGGGACACGGGGGCGCAAGGAGGAGCAGTACTTC; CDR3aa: CSGTRGRKEEQYF
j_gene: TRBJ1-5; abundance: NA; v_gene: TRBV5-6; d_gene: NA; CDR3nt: TGTGCCAGCAGCTTATCAGTGGGTGTTCAGCCCCAGCATTTT; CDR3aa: CASSLSVGVQPQHF
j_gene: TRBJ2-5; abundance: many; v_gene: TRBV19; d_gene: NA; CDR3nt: TGTGCCAGTAGTAGGGTAAGGGGTGGAGAGACCCAGTACTTC; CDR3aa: CASSRVRGGETQYF
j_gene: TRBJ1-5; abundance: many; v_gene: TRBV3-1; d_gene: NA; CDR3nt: TGTGCCAGCAGCCAGACGGTTAGCAATCAGCCCCAGCATTTT; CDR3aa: CASSQTVSNQPQHF
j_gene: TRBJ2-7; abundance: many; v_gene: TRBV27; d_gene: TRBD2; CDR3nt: TGTGCCAGCAGTATCGGGACTAGCGGGACTGAGCAGTACTTC; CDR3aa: CASSIGTSGTEQYF
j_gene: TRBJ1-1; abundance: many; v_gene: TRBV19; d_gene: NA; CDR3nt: TGTGCCAGTAGTATATCGGCAGGGAGGGCGAACACTGAAGCTTTCTTT; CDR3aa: CASSISAGRANTEAFF
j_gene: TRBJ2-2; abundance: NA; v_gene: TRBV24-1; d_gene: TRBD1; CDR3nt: TGTGCCACCAGTGCCTTACCAGGGGGCGCGGTCACCGGGGAGCTGTTTTTT; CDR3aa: CATSALPGGAVTGELFF
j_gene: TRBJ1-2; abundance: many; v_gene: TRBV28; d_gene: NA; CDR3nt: TGTGCCAGCAGTTCCTCCTATGGCTACACCTTC; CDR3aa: CASSSSYGYTF
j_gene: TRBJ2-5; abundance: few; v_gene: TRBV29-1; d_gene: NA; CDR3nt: TGCAGCGTTGAGCCCGTCAGCGTCCGGTACTTC; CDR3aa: CSVEPVSVRYF
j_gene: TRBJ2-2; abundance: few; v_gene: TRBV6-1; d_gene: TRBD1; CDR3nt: TGTGCCAGCAGTTTCGACAGGGGCGGTGGCACCGGGGAGCTGTTTTTT; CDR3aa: CASSFDRGGGTGELFF
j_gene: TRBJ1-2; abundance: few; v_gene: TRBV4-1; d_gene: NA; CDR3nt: TGCGCCAGCAGCCAACCCACGGAGAAGGTCTATGGCTACACCTTC; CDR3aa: CASSQPTEKVYGYTF
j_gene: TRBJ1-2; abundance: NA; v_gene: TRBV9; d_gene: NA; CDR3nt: TGTGCCAGCAGCGTAGATTCCGGGGAGATCTATGGCTACACCTTC; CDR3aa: CASSVDSGEIYGYTF
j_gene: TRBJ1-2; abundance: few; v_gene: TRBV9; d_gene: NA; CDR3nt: TGTGCCAGCAGCCGAGGGACCGAGCCCTATGGCTACACCTTC; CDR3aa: CASSRGTEPYGYTF
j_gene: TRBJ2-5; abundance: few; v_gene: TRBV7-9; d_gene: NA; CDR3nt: TGTGCCAGCAGCGCCGGGACTCTTCAAGAGACCCAGTACTTC; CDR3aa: CASSAGTLQETQYF
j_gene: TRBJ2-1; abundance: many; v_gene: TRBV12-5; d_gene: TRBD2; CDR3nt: TGTGCTAGTGGTTTGAGGCCTACTAGCGGAGACTTCAATGAGCAGTTCTTC; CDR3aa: CASGLRPTSGDFNEQFF
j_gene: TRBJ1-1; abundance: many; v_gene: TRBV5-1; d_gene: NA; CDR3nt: TGCGCCAGCAGCTTTTTGTTTGGCACTGAAGCTTTCTTT; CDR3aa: CASSFLFGTEAFF
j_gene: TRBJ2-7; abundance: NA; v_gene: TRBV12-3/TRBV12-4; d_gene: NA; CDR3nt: TGTGCCAGCTCCCCCGATTTGGGAAATTCCTACGAGCAGTACTTC; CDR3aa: CASSPDLGNSYEQYF
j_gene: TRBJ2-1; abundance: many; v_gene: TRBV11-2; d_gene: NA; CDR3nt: TGTGCCAGCAGCGCAAATCAGGGAAAAGGTTACAATGAGCAGTTCTTC; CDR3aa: CASSANQGKGYNEQFF
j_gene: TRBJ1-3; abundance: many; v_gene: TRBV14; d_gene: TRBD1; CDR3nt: TGTGCCAGCGGGGACAGGGGGACAATCGGAAACACCATATATTTT; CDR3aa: CASGDRGTIGNTIYF
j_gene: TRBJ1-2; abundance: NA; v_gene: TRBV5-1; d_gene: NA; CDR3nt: TGCGCCAGCAGTTTGCTACAGGAGAACTATGGCTACACCTTC; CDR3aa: CASSLLQENYGYTF
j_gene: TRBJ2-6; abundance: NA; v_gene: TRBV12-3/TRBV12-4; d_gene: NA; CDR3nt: TGTGCCAGCAGCCTCAAAGGGGGGGGGGTTTCTGGGGCCAACGTCCTGACTTTC; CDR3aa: CASSLKGGGVSGANVLTF
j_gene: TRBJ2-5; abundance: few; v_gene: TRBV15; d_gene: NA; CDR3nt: TGTGCCACCAGCATAGGTCCTACGTTCCAAGAGACCCAGTACTTC; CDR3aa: CATSIGPTFQETQYF
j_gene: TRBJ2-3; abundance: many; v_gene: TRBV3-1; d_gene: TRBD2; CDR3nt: TGTGCCAGCAGCCAAAAAGCCGTGGCGGGAGGTGCAGATACGCAGTATTTT; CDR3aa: CASSQKAVAGGADTQYF
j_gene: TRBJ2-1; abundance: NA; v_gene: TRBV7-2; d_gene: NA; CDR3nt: TGTGCCAGCAGCTTAGTGTCCGGCGGGGCTTTACCTGAGCAGTTCTTC; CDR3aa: CASSLVSGGALPEQFF
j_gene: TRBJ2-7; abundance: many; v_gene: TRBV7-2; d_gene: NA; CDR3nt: TGTGCCAGCAGCTCGACAGTGACCTCCTACGAGCAGTACTTC; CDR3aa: CASSSTVTSYEQYF
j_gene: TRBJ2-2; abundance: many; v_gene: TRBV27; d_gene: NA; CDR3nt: TGTGCCAGCAGTCGGGGCTCGAGGGACACCGGGGAGCTGTTTTTT; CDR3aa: CASSRGSRDTGELFF
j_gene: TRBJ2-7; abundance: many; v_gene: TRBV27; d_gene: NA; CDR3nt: TGTGCCAGCAGTTTAGTCGCCTGGGGCGAGCAGTACTTC; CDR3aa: CASSLVAWGEQYF
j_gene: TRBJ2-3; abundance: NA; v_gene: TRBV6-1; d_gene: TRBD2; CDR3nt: TGTGCCAGCAGCAAACTAAAAACTAGCGGGAAGGGGGATACGCAGTATTTT; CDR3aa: CASSKLKTSGKGDTQYF
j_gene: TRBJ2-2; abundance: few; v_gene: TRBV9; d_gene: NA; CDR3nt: TGTGCCAGCAGGATCAATTCGAACACCGGGGAGCTGTTTTTT; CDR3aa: CASRINSNTGELFF
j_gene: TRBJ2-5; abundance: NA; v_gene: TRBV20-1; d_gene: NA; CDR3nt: TGCAGTGCTACCTCAGGGGAGGCGGGAGAAGAGACCCAGCACTTC; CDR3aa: CSATSGEAGEETQHF
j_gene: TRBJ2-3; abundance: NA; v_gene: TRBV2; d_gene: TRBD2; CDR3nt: TGTGTGAGCAGGACCCTAGCGGGAACAGATACGCAGTATTTT; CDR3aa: CVSRTLAGTDTQYF